A single sample is the source of the 14 T cell receptor beta chains below, sequenced in a study of shared clonotypes between healthy human individuals. Some clones are missing from TCRdb's copy, which holds only in-frame ones; the method was immunoSEQ multiplex PCR. In the table there are about 730,000 clones, over 55% of which are singletons. Material for sequencing was memory CD4+ T cells sorted from blood. Subset of the sample: CD45RA-negative fraction. The receptors come from a woman in her 30s in good health.

This sequence joins TRBV20-1 and TRBJ2-7; D gene ambiguous. This CDR3 has 11 residues. V gave up 2 bases and J gave up 5 bases, with 7 bases separating them. Germline V gene lookup returns CDR1 DFQATT and CDR2 SNEGSKA (reference sequence). This chain's CDR3 is CSARKLNEQYF. CDR3 nucleotide sequence: TGCAGTGCTAGAAAGTTGAACGAGCAGTACTTC.

This chain uses TRBV10-1 with TRBJ2-1, with 13 nucleotides matching TRBD2. Trimming removed 8 bases from V and 2 bases from J; junction bases left unmatched: 15. CDR3 size: 19 residues. Germline CDR1 is WNHNN and CDR2 is SYGVQD (reference sequence). The CDR3 sequence: CASPPGGLAGPWPYNEQFF. The CDR3 DNA reads as TGCGCCAGCCCCCCCGGGGGACTAGCGGGACCCTGGCCCTACAATGAGCAGTTCTTC.

DNA for the CDR3: TGTGCCAGCAGGGGAGCGGGACAGGGGAATCCTGGGGCCAACGTCCTGACTTTC. This sequence encodes CASRGAGQGNPGANVLTF. The chain combines TRBV27 with TRBJ2-6; 10 bases match TRBD1. The V and J ends lost 6 bases and 2 bases, in that order; junction bases with no gene match: 10. This CDR3 is built from 18 residues. Germline CDR1 is MNHEY and CDR2 is SMNVEV (reference sequence).

V and J are TRBV7-7 and TRBJ1-4; TRBD1 is a possible D gene (5 bases). Trimming took 4 bases from V and 3 from J, leaving 12 bases between them. This CDR3 has 15 residues. Germline assignment: CDR1 SSHAT and CDR2 FNYEAQ (reference sequence). The CDR3 spells CASSSQLGANEKLFF. CDR3 DNA sequence: TGTGCCAGCAGCTCACAACTGGGGGCTAATGAAAAACTGTTTTTT.

The gene calls are TRBV28 and TRBJ2-1, with 9 positions matching TRBD2. Germline trimming cut 2 bases from V and 1 base from J; bases unmatched to any gene: 9. Germline values: CDR1 MDHEN, CDR2 SYDVKM. The CDR3 covers 18 residues. The CDR3 spells CASSLGSGSRGSYNEQFF. Here the CDR3 DNA reads TGTGCCAGCAGTTTAGGTAGCGGGAGCAGGGGATCCTACAATGAGCAGTTCTTC.

The gene calls are TRBV19 and TRBJ2-2; 13 bases fit TRBD2. The CDR3 sequence is 17 residues long. V was pared by 4 bases and J by 4 bases, with 6 bases of the junction left unmatched. Germline V gene lookup returns CDR1 LNHDA and CDR2 SQIVND (reference sequence). For the CDR3, the DNA is TGTGCCAGTAGTACCCCTTGGACTAGCGGGAGCACCGGGGAGCTGTTTTTT. Amino acids: CASSTPWTSGSTGELFF.

V gene TRBV5-1 combines with J gene TRBJ2-5; the D is unclear. V was cut by 0 bases and J by 0 bases, with 15 bases left in between. The CDR3 spans 17 residues. The germline V gene encodes CDR1 SGHRS and CDR2 YFSETQ. Here the CDR3 DNA reads TGCGCCAGCAGCTTGGGGATTCAGTTACCCGACCAAGAGACCCAGTACTTC. Translated, it gives CASSLGIQLPDQETQYF. Complete variable domain (other parts from reference TRBV5-1 and TRBJ2-5): KAGVTQTPRYLIKTRGQQVTLSCSPISGHRSVSWYQQTPGQGLQFLFEYFSETQRNKGNFPGRFSGRQFSNSRSEMNVSTLELGDSALYLCASSLGIQLPDQETQYFGPGTRLLVL.

The rearrangement links TRBV7-6 to TRBJ2-1, with a tentative D call TRBD2 (5 bases). This CDR3 is 14 amino acids long. Trimming stripped 3 bases from V and 7 bases from J, with 13 bases between. Germline lookup yields CDR1 SGHVS and CDR2 FNYEAQ. CDR3 protein: CASSLASNQNEQFF. The CDR3 DNA follows: TGTGCCAGCAGCTTGGCTAGCAATCAAAATGAGCAGTTCTTC.

The V call is TRBV4-2, the J call TRBJ1-2; D is undetermined. This CDR3 region has 15 residues. The germline V gene encodes CDR1 LGHNA and CDR2 YNFKEQ. Trimming removed 1 base at V and 0 bases at J, with 9 bases between. CDR3 in amino acids: CASSQGGPANYGYTF. The CDR3 DNA reads TGTGCCAGCAGCCAAGGGGGTCCAGCTAACTATGGCTACACCTTC.

In the case of this clone: At the DNA level, this CDR3 is encoded by other sequences in the same sample as well. The rearrangement joins TRBV5-1 to TRBJ1-5, with 7 bases fitting TRBD1. V lost 1 base and J lost 2; bases outside the gene matches: 3. Germline values: CDR1 SGHRS, CDR2 YFSETQ. The CDR3 spans 15 residues. In nucleotides, the CDR3 is TGCGCCAGCAGCTTGACCGGACAGGGCAATCAGCCCCAGCATTTT. This encodes CASSLTGQGNQPQHF.

The V gene is TRBV4-1, the J gene TRBJ2-6, with TRBD1 matching over 9 bases. This CDR3 is 16 amino acids long. The junction had 1 base not matched to a gene; V was cut back by 3 bases and J by 1 base. Germline V gene lookup returns CDR1 MGHRA and CDR2 YSYEKL. The CDR3 coding sequence is TGCGCCAGCAGCCAGGACAGGGGTTCTGGGGCCAACGTCCTGACTTTC. The encoded protein is CASSQDRGSGANVLTF.

This clone appeared many times. The V call is TRBV11-3, the J call TRBJ1-2, with D tentatively TRBD1 (6 bases). CDR3 length equals 16 residues. V lost 5 bases to trimming and J lost 4 bases, with 20 bases between them. Looked up from germline, CDR1 is SGHNT and CDR2 is YENEEA. In DNA form, the CDR3 reads TGTGCCAGCAGCCCTGACAAGGGGTTAGGGGGCTATGGCTACACCTTC. It specifies CASSPDKGLGGYGYTF.

This sequence joins TRBV7-9 and TRBJ1-5; 7 positions agree with TRBD1. This CDR3 comprises 14 residues. CDR1 SEHNR and CDR2 FQNEAQ come from the germline V gene (reference sequence). The trim removed 5 bases at V and 4 bases at J, leaving 5 bases unmatched. The CDR3 spells CASSGGQKNQPQHF. The CDR3 DNA follows: TGTGCCAGCAGCGGGGGACAGAAAAATCAGCCCCAGCATTTT.

The chain combines TRBV11-2 with TRBJ2-1, with TRBD1 as a possible D gene (5 bases). This CDR3 is 13 amino acids long. The germline V gene encodes CDR1 SGHAT and CDR2 FQNNGV. Trimming took off 2 bases at V and 4 bases at J, with 6 bases between the two ends. The CDR3 sequence: CASSLTGYNEQFF. As DNA, the CDR3 is TGTGCCAGCAGCTTAACAGGATACAATGAGCAGTTCTTC.